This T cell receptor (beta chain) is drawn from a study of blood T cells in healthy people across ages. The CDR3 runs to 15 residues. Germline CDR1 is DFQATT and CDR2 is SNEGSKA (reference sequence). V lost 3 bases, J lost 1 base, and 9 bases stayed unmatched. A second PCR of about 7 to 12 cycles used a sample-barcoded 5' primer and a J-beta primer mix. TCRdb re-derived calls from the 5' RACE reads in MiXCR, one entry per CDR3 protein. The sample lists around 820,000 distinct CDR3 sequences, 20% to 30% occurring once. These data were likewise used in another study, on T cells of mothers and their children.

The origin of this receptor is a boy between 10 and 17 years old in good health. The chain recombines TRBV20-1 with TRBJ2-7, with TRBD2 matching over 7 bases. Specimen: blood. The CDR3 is CSARALREISYEQYF. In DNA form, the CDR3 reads TGCAGTGCTAGGGCCCTGCGGGAGATTTCCTACGAGCAGTACTTC.